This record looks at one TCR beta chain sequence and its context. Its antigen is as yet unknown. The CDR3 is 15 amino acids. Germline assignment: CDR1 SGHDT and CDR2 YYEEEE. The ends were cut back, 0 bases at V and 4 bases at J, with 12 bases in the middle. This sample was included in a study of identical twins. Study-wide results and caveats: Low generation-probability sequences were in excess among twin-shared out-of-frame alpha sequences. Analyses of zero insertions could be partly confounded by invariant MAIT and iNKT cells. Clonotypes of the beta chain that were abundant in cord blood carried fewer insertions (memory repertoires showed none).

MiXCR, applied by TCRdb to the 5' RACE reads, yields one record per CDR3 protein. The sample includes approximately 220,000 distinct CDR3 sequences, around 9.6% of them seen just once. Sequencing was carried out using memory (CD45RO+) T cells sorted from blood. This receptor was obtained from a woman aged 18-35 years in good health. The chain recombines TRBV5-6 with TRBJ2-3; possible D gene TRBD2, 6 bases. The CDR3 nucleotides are TGTGCCAGCAGCTTGGTAGGAGGGGCGGCAGATACGCAGTATTTT. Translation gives CASSLVGGAADTQYF.